The 17 T cell receptor beta chains listed next were all sequenced from one sample in a study of memory CD4+ T cells and cytomegalovirus serostatus. TCRdb keeps only in-frame clones here, not all; method: immunoSEQ multiplex PCR. Among fewer than 40,000 clones listed, around 80% were seen once. The sort gate was single viable CD3+CD4+CD8-CD45RO+ cells for memory CD4+ T cells. The sample consisted of memory CD4+ T cells from blood. The receptors come from an adult in good health and CMV-seropositive.

The V and J genes are TRBV2 and TRBJ2-2, with TRBD2 as a possible D gene (5 bases). CDR3 length equals 14 residues. Deletions cut 6 bases from V and 2 bases from J, with 10 bases between. The V gene's germline CDR1 is SNHLY and CDR2 FYNNEI. The CDR3 reads CASRVTTNTGELFF. The CDR3 DNA sequence: TGTGCCAGCAGGGTGACTACCAACACCGGGGAGCTGTTTTTT.

V usage is TRBV13 and J usage is TRBJ2-2; 7 bases fit TRBD1. This CDR3 has 15 residues. Looked up from germline, CDR1 is PRHDT and CDR2 is FYEKMQ (reference sequence). With V trimmed by 5 bases and J by 7 bases, 10 bases remained unmatched. CDR3 protein: CASSPRQGEIGELFF. CDR3 coding DNA: TGTGCCAGCAGCCCCCGACAGGGAGAAATCGGGGAGCTGTTTTTT.

The chain uses TRBV18 and TRBJ2-5; no firm D call. Looked up from germline, CDR1 is KGHSH and CDR2 is LQKENI. Trimming cost V 3 bases and J 5 bases, with 13 bases left between them. The length of the CDR3 is 14 residues. CDR3 residues: CASSPDRSRETQYF. The CDR3 DNA is TGTGCCAGCTCACCGGACCGATCGAGGGAGACCCAGTACTTC.

The chain has TRBV5-4 and TRBJ2-5; 16 bases map to TRBD2. Germline CDR1 and CDR2: SGHNT and YYREEE (reference sequence). CDR3 length: 17 residues. Germline trimming cut 2 bases from V and 5 bases from J; bases unmatched to any gene: 6. CDR3: CASSLGTSGGGRETQYF. The CDR3 region has the DNA TGTGCCAGCAGCTTAGGGACTAGCGGGGGGGGCCGGGAGACCCAGTACTTC.

The CDR3 nucleotides are TGTGCCACCAGCCGGGACAGCCAAGAGACCCAGTACTTC. Translation: CATSRDSQETQYF. The chain recombines TRBV15 with TRBJ2-5, with 7 bases matching TRBD1. This CDR3 contains 13 residues. J gave up 1 base and V 5 bases, and 1 base lay outside the gene matches. The germline gives CDR1 LNHNV, CDR2 YYDKDF (reference sequence). The full variable domain, with the rest looked up from reference TRBV15 and TRBJ2-5, is DAMVIQNPRYQVTQFGKPVTLSCSQTLNHNVMYWYQQKSSQAPKLLFHYYDKDFNNEADTPDNFQSRRPNTSFCFLDIRSPGLGDTAMYLCATSRDSQETQYFGPGTRLLVL.

The chain links TRBV7-9 to TRBJ1-3; a weak D match, TRBD1 (5 bases). Trimming pared 1 base from V and 1 base from J, leaving 8 bases between. Germline CDR1 is SEHNR and CDR2 is FQNEAQ (reference sequence). The CDR3 length is 15 residues. The CDR3 loop reads CASSLVGESGNTIYF. CDR3 DNA sequence: TGTGCCAGCAGCTTAGTAGGGGAGTCTGGAAACACCATATATTTT.

The gene calls are TRBV28 and TRBJ2-1; perhaps TRBD2 as D (6 bases). The CDR3 is 13 residues long. Germline-derived CDR1 and CDR2 are MDHEN and SYDVKM. The ends were cut back, 10 bases at V and 2 bases at J, with 12 bases in the middle. As DNA, the CDR3 is TGTGCCACCGATGGCGGGGCCTACAATGAGCAGTTCTTC. Translating gives CATDGGAYNEQFF.

Here the CDR3 reads CASTLQEGTSPLHF. CDR3 nucleotides: TGTGCCAGTACCCTTCAGGAAGGAACTTCACCCCTCCACTTT. V usage is TRBV19 and J usage is TRBJ1-6; D uncertain. CDR1 and CDR2 (germline): LNHDA, SQIVND (reference sequence). This CDR3 has 14 amino acids. V lost 7 bases and J 9 bases, leaving 16 bases between the germline ends.

V gene TRBV6-5 combines with J gene TRBJ2-7; 9 bases agree with TRBD2. This CDR3 comprises 15 residues. Germline loops: CDR1 MNHEY, CDR2 SVGAGI. V lost 7 bases to trimming and J lost 3 bases; unmatched junction nucleotides: 10. The CDR3 sequence is CASTNAASGIYEQYF. The CDR3 region has the DNA TGTGCCAGCACCAACGCGGCTAGCGGGATCTACGAGCAGTACTTC.

The chain joins TRBV5-1 to TRBJ2-7, with D perhaps matching TRBD1 or TRBD2 (5 bases each). CDR1 SGHRS and CDR2 YFSETQ come from the germline V gene. V lost 1 base and J lost 5, with 13 bases in between. The CDR3 has 14 residues. This CDR3 is CASSLRGRAHEQYF. The DNA of the CDR3 is TGCGCCAGCAGCTTGAGGGGACGGGCACACGAGCAGTACTTC.

This chain joins TRBV11-2 and TRBJ2-1, with 10 bases lining up with TRBD2. The germline V gene has CDR1 SGHAT and CDR2 FQNNGV. Losses at the gene ends were 5 bases for V and 2 bases for J; bases not matched to a gene: 6. The CDR3 runs 16 residues. CDR3 nucleotides: TGTGCCAGCAGCGTCAGCGGGGGGGCCACCTACAATGAGCAGTTCTTC. Protein sequence: CASSVSGGATYNEQFF.

The gene calls are TRBV6-1 and TRBJ2-7; 7 bases line up with TRBD2. Germline CDR1 reads MNHNS; CDR2 reads SASEGT. CDR3 length: 13 residues. V lost 8 bases and J lost 3; bases outside the gene matches: 7. CDR3: CASRWLADYEQYF. The CDR3 region has the DNA TGTGCCAGCCGTTGGCTAGCGGACTACGAGCAGTACTTC.

The chain combines TRBV10-2 with TRBJ2-3; 7 bases line up with TRBD1. There are 15 residues in the CDR3. With V trimmed by 8 bases and J by 5 bases, 13 bases remained unmatched. Germline V gene sequence: CDR1 WSHSY, CDR2 SAAADI. For the CDR3, the DNA is TGCGCCAGCTCTAGGGACAGTAGCCTCGTAGATACGCAGTATTTT. It codes for CASSRDSSLVDTQYF.

The chain joins TRBV11-3 to TRBJ1-1, with a weak D call TRBD1 (5 bases). The V end was cut by 2 bases, the J end by 2 bases, with 12 bases between. This CDR3 spans 15 amino acids. The germline gives CDR1 SGHNT, CDR2 YENEEA. This chain's CDR3 is CASSLNGRTNTEAFF. The CDR3 DNA sequence: TGTGCCAGCAGCTTAAACGGACGGACAAACACTGAAGCTTTCTTT.

The V and J genes are TRBV5-1 and TRBJ1-4, with D possibly being TRBD1 (6 bases). Trimming pared 4 bases from V and 8 bases from J, leaving 18 bases between. Germline lookup yields CDR1 SGHRS and CDR2 YFSETQ. The CDR3 runs 15 residues. The CDR3 loop reads CASSPQGAQGEKLFF. DNA of the CDR3: TGCGCCAGCAGCCCACAGGGCGCCCAGGGAGAAAAACTGTTTTTT.

V usage is TRBV28 and J usage is TRBJ2-7, with 7 bases lining up with TRBD1. Trimming cost V 4 bases and J 7 bases; bases outside gene matches: 13. The germline V gene has CDR1 MDHEN and CDR2 SYDVKM. This CDR3 is built from 15 residues. The CDR3 region has the DNA TGTGCCAGCAGTTCCCCGGGACAGAGGCCGGGTGAGCAGTACTTC. Its protein is CASSSPGQRPGEQYF.

V is TRBV5-6 and J is TRBJ1-6; TRBD1 matches 9 bases. The CDR3 runs to 14 residues. Germline-derived CDR1 and CDR2 are SGHDT and YYEEEE. Losses at the gene ends were 4 bases for V and 7 bases for J; bases not matched to a gene: 3. The CDR3 DNA reads TGTGCCAGCAGCCGGGACAGGGAAAATTCACCCCTCCACTTT. Protein: CASSRDRENSPLHF.